This TCR beta chain derives from a study of vaccination and CD4 T cells after COVID-19. About the research overall: Comprising six males and four females, the convalescent participants counted two Hispanic individuals among them. Median time from COVID diagnosis to post-COVID sampling was roughly 100 days (35 to 161).

This clonotype came up a few times. What it binds is not known. An Oncomine TCR Beta short-read assay was used to sequence the DNA from cultured CD4+ T cells. From CD4+ T cells that had been cultured, genomic DNA was extracted. From the PCR reads, TCRdb called clonotypes with MiXCR, one entry per CDR3 protein. The data hold approximately 11,000 distinct CDR3 sequences, with approximately 40% observed a single time. Treatment given: roughly 11-day PBMC culture with coronavirus spike peptide pools or control peptides (ViraFEST assay). Sequencing input: CD4+ T cells from blood, cultured in vitro. The sequence was obtained from a human donor who had recovered from COVID-19.

The CDR3 here is CASSRSSYYEQFF. The CDR3 bases are TGTGCCAGCAGCCGATCTAGCTATTACGAGCAGTTCTTC. This chain links TRBV6-1 with TRBJ2-1, with a possible D match to TRBD2 (5 bases). The CDR3 covers 13 residues. The germline V and J ends were trimmed by 6 bases and 10 bases, with 16 bases remaining between them. Looked up from germline, CDR1 is MNHNS and CDR2 is SASEGT.